The clone carrying this T cell receptor beta chain was counted between two and nine times. Its antigen is as yet unknown. These data come from a study of T-cell memory formation after mild COVID-19. Study-wide points: The second-wave clones peaking on day 37 were not confirmed as SARS-CoV-2-specific. Contracting clones localized mainly to CM and EM when CD4+ and mainly to EMRA when CD8+. Contracting clones, day 15 to 85, had balanced CD4/CD8, and later expanders favored CD4+.

Researchers used 5'RACE with constant-segment primers to make TCR alpha and TCR beta cDNA libraries that carry sample barcodes and UMIs. TCRdb passed the 5' RACE reads through MiXCR, listing each CDR3 protein once. The sample has roughly 150,000 distinct CDR3 sequences, approximately 25% seen once. The V end lost 2 bases, the J end lost 6 bases, and 9 bases lay between the germline ends. The CDR3 spans 12 residues. Germline CDR1 and CDR2: SGDLS and YYNGEE. The sequence derives from an adult woman who had mild COVID-19 (a few samples of this study predate the infection). Cell type and time point are not known. The chain joins TRBV9 to TRBJ2-7; TRBD2 is a possible D gene (6 bases). Sequencing was carried out using PBMCs or a T cell subset sorted from them (not recorded which). The CDR3 nucleotides read TGTGCCAGCAGCGTGGGCGGGGCCGAGCAGTACTTC. Amino acid sequence: CASSVGGAEQYF.